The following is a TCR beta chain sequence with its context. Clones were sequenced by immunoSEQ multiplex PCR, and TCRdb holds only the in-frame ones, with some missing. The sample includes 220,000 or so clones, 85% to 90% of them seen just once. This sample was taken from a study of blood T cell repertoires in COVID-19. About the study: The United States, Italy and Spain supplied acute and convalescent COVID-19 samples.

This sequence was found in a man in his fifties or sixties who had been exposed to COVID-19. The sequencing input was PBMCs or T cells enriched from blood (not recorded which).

In DNA form, the CDR3 reads TGTGCCACCAGTTCGACAGGTAACTACAATGAGCAGTTCTTC. This sequence encodes CATSSTGNYNEQFF. The chain joins TRBV24-1 to TRBJ2-1; tentatively, D is TRBD1 (6 bases). Trimming took off 6 bases at V and 3 bases at J, with 11 bases between the two ends. The germline gives CDR1 KGHDR, CDR2 SFDVKD. The CDR3 has 14 residues.